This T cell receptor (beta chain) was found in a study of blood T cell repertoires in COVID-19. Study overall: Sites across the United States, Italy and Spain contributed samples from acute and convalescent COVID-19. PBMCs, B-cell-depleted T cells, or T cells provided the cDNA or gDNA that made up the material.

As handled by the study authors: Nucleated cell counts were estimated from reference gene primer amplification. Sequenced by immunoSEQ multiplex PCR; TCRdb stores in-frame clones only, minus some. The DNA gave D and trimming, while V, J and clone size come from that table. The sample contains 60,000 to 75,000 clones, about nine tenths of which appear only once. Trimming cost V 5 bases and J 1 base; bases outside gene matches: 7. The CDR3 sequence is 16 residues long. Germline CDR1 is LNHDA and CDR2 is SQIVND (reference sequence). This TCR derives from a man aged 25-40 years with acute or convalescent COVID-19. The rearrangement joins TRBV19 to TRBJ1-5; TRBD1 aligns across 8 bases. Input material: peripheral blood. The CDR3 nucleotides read TGTGCCAGTAGTCCAGGCAGGGGGCGAAGCAATCAGCCCCAGCATTTT. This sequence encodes CASSPGRGRSNQPQHF.